Shown below are 2 T cell receptor beta chains from a single sample sequenced in a study of T cell repertoires in aging, cancer and after chemotherapy. TCR beta rearrangements were amplified from peripheral blood genomic DNA. Multiplex touch-down PCR with TRB-A/B primers amplified rearranged V-D-J TRB sequences. TCRdb ran MiXCR on the multiplex PCR reads and lists one entry per CDR3 protein. This table has 1,000 to 1,500 distinct CDR3 sequences, about 20% appearing once. Sequencing input: blood. Source of these receptors: a human donor with a solid tumor.

This clonotype was detected once. The rearrangement joins TRBV20-1 to TRBJ1-4; TRBD1 matches 11 bases. Germline CDR1 DFQATT, CDR2 SNEGSKA (reference sequence). The CDR3 is 13 residues long. Germline trimming cut 4 bases from V and 7 bases from J; bases unmatched to any gene: 2. The CDR3 loop reads CSAIGTGGEKLFF. CDR3 bases: TGCAGTGCTATTGGGACAGGGGGTGAAAAACTGTTTTTT.

This sequence joins TRBV20-1 and TRBJ2-1, with 10 bases aligning to TRBD2. Losses at the gene ends were 4 bases for V and 7 bases for J; bases not matched to a gene: 7. There are 14 residues in the CDR3. CDR1 and CDR2 from the germline V gene are DFQATT and SNEGSKA (reference sequence). The CDR3 DNA follows: TGCAGTGCTACTAGCGGGGGAAGTAGAAATGAGCAGTTCTTC. Its translation is CSATSGGSRNEQFF.